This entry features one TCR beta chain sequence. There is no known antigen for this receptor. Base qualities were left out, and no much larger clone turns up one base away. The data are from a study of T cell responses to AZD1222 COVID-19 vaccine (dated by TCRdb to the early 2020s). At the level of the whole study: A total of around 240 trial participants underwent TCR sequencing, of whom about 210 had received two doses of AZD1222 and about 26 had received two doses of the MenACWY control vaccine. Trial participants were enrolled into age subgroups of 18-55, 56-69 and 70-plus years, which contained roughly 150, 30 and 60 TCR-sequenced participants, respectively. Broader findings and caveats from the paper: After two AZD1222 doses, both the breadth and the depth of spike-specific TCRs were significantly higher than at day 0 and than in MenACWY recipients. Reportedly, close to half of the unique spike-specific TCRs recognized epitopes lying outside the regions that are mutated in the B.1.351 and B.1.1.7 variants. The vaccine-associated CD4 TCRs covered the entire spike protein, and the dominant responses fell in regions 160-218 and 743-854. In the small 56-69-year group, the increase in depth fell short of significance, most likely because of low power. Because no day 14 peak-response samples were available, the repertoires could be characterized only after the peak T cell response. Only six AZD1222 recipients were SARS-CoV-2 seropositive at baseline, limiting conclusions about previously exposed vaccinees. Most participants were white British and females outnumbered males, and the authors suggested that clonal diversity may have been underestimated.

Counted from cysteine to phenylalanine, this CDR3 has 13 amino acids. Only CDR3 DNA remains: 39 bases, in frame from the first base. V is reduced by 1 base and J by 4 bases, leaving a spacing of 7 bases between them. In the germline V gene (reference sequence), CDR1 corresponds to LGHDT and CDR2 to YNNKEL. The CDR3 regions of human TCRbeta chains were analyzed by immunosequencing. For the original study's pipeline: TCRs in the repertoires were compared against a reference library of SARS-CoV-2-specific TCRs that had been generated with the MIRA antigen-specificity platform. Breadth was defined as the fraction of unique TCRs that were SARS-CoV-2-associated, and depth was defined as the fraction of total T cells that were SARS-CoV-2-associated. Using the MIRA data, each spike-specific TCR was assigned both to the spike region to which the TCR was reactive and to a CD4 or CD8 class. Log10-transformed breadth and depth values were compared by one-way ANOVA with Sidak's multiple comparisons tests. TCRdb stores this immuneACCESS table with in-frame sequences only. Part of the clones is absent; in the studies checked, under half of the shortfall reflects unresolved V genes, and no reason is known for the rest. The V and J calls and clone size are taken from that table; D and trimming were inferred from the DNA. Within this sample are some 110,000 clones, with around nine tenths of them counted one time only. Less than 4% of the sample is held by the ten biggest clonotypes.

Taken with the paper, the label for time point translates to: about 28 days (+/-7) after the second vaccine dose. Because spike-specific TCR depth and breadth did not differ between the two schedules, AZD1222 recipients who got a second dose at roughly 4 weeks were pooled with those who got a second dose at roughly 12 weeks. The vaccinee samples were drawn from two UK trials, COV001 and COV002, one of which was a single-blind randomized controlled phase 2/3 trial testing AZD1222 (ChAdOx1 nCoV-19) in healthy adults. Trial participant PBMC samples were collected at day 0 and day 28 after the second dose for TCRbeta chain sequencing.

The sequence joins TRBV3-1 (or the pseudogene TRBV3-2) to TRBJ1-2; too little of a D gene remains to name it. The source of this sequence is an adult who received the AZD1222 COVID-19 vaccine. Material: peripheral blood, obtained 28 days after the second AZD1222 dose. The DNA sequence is TGTGCCAGCAGCCAAGGGGTGGGCTATGGCTACACCTTC. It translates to CASSQGVGYGYTF.